What follows are 5 T cell receptor beta chains derived from one specimen sequenced in a study of blood T cell repertoires in COVID-19. Repertoires were generated with immunoSEQ multiplex PCR, while TCRdb's copy carries only in-frame clones and drops some. Of 110,000 or so clones in the sample, roughly 80% were seen once. The sequenced material came from peripheral blood. The receptor source for this set is a man over 45 with acute or convalescent COVID-19.

The J gene is TRBJ1-1, the V gene TRBV3-1 (or the pseudogene TRBV3-2); 7 positions match TRBD1. CDR1 is LGHDT and CDR2 is YNNKEL in the germline V gene (reference sequence). The CDR3 runs 12 residues. The V segment lost 6 bases and the J segment 8 bases; nucleotides outside the gene matches: 6. The CDR3 DNA reads as TGTGCCAGCAGGGAGGGCAGGGGGGAAGCTTTCTTT. Translating it yields CASREGRGEAFF.

In regard to this clone: One end of the junction does not line up with germline, which may come from a read error. The chain recombines TRBV10-2 with TRBJ1-2; D perhaps matches TRBD1 (6 bases). The CDR3 sequence is 13 residues long. CDR1 is WSHSY, CDR2 SAAADI, per germline. The CDR3 coding sequence is TGCGCCCGCAGTGGGAGGGGGGGAGACGGCTACACCTTC. Translating gives CARSGRGGDGYTF.

The J gene is TRBJ1-2, the V gene TRBV15; 9 bases match TRBD1. After removal of 1 base from V and 8 bases from J, the junction contained 8 bases not matched to a gene. The CDR3 runs to 15 residues. Germline V gene data show CDR1 as LNHNV and CDR2 as YYDKDF (reference sequence). CDR3 sequence: CATSRVGTGNLGYTF. The CDR3, as DNA: TGTGCCACCAGCAGAGTAGGGACAGGGAATTTAGGCTACACCTTC.

The rearrangement uses TRBV6-1 and TRBJ1-5; 7 bases match TRBD1. Looked up from germline, CDR1 is MNHNS and CDR2 is SASEGT. The J segment lost 2 bases and the V segment lost 2 bases, leaving 6 bases of the junction unmatched. CDR3 size: 16 residues. This chain's CDR3 is CASSEIGGFGNQPQHF. CDR3 nucleotides: TGTGCCAGCAGTGAAATAGGGGGCTTTGGCAATCAGCCCCAGCATTTT.

The chain employs TRBV28 and TRBJ1-5; 9 bases agree with TRBD1. The CDR3 length is 14 residues. The germline V gene has CDR1 MDHEN and CDR2 SYDVKM. V shed 6 bases and J 7 bases; nucleotides not matched to a gene: 7. The CDR3 region has the DNA TGTGCCAGCAGCTCGGGACAGGGTAGGCAGCCCCAGCATTTT. Encoded protein: CASSSGQGRQPQHF.